A selection of T cell receptor beta chains follows, all from one sample in a study of metastatic and nonmetastatic thyroid tumors. Using MiXCR, TCRdb reanalyzed the PCR reads. The profile shows over 65,000 clones, around 12% of them singletons. The sample taken for sequencing was tumor tissue. The receptors were sampled from a female donor with papillary thyroid cancer or a benign thyroid nodule (not recorded which). Some clones in this sample may be carry-over from other donors' samples. Both conserved end residues are part of each CDR3. Each record gives: J gene, D gene, clone size, V gene, CDR3 DNA, CDR3 protein. The D gene is left open where the match is weak. Expanded clones get a size class; other rows say once, few or many, or leave the size out.

TRBJ2-1 | - | few | TRBV29-1 | TGCAGCGTTGAAGAACCGACTCCATACAATGAGCAGTTCTTC | CSVEEPTPYNEQFF
TRBJ2-7 | TRBD1 | - | TRBV12-3/TRBV12-4 | TGTGCCAGCACCCAAGTAGGGGGACAGGTCAACGAGCAGTACTTC | CASTQVGGQVNEQYF
TRBJ2-3 | TRBD2 | many | TRBV7-3 | TGTGCCAGCAGCTTAAAACTAGCGGGAGGGCCCAGTCTAGATACGCAGTATTTT | CASSLKLAGGPSLDTQYF
TRBJ1-2 | TRBD1 | few | TRBV29-1 | TGCAGCGTCCGGACAGGGGACGGTGGCTACACCTTC | CSVRTGDGGYTF
TRBJ2-1 | - | - | TRBV7-3 | TGTGCCAGCAGCCCAGACGGTCTTACGAGCAATGAGCAGTTCTTC | CASSPDGLTSNEQFF
TRBJ1-5 | - | few | TRBV6-1 | TGTGCCAACAGTGAAGGGCCTATGGGCAATCAGCCCCAGCATTTT | CANSEGPMGNQPQHF
TRBJ2-7 | TRBD2 | - | TRBV7-6 | TGTTCCAGCAGCCCCGGGAGGCGGGTATACGATCAGTACTTC | CSSSPGRRVYDQYF
TRBJ1-1 | - | many | TRBV27 | TGTGCCAGCCTCCGGGCCCACGGCACTGAAGCTTTCTTT | CASLRAHGTEAFF
TRBJ2-7 | TRBD1 | - | TRBV28 | TGTGCCATCAGTTCGGTGGGACAGGGGTTTGTCCTAGCCTCCTACGAGCAGTACTTC | CAISSVGQGFVLASYEQYF
TRBJ2-7 | TRBD1 | many | TRBV5-1 | TGCGCCAGCAGCTTAGGACAGGGGGCGCCCGAGCAGTACTTC | CASSLGQGAPEQYF
TRBJ1-5 | - | - | TRBV5-1 | TGCGCCAGCAGATCAGGGTACAGAAATCAGCCCCAGCATTTT | CASRSGYRNQPQHF
TRBJ2-5 | - | few | TRBV4-1 | TGCGCCAGCAGCCAAGAAAGACGGGAAGAGACCCAGTACTTC | CASSQERREETQYF
TRBJ2-3 | - | - | TRBV5-1 | TGCGCCAGTGTGGGGTCAGGAACGCAGTATTTT | CASVGSGTQYF
TRBJ2-1 | - | many | TRBV20-1 | TGCAGTGGGGAGAGGGGACAACGGACCTACAATGAGCAGTTCTTC | CSGERGQRTYNEQFF
TRBJ1-5 | - | many | TRBV29-1 | TGCAGCGTTGTATGGGGAAGGAATCAGCCCCAGCATTTT | CSVVWGRNQPQHF
TRBJ2-2 | - | many | TRBV27 | TGTGCCAGCTCGGGGCGGGTTTTCACCGGGGAGCTGTTTTTT | CASSGRVFTGELFF
TRBJ2-7 | - | - | TRBV5-1 | TGCGCCAGCAGCTCGTCTGTGACATTTTCCTACGAGCAGTACTTC | CASSSSVTFSYEQYF
TRBJ2-2 | - | - | TRBV6-1 | TGTGCCAGCAGTGAACTATCGGTAGACACCGGGGAGCTGTTTTTT | CASSELSVDTGELFF
TRBJ2-1 | TRBD1 | many | TRBV5-1 | TGCGCCAGCAGAGAGAGACAGGGGGCGCTCGGGTATGAGCAGTTCTTC | CASRERQGALGYEQFF
TRBJ2-5 | - | many | TRBV7-9 | TGTGCCAGCAATATCGGAGATCAAGAGACCCAGTACTTC | CASNIGDQETQYF
TRBJ2-3 | - | many | TRBV4-1 | TGCGCCAGCAGCCAAATGGTAGCGGTCACAGATACGCAGTATTTT | CASSQMVAVTDTQYF
TRBJ1-1 | - | many | TRBV24-1 | TGTGCCACCAGTGATTCCCGGGGAGTGGACACTGAAGCTTTCTTT | CATSDSRGVDTEAFF
TRBJ2-2 | - | many | TRBV5-8 | TGTGCCAGCAGCTTTACAGGGAAGGACGGGGAGCTGTTTTTT | CASSFTGKDGELFF
TRBJ2-3 | TRBD2 | many | TRBV24-1 | TGTGCCACCAGTGATCTTCGGCTAGCGGGGAATACGGATACGCAGTATTTT | CATSDLRLAGNTDTQYF
TRBJ1-1 | - | many | TRBV7-3 | TGTGCCAGCAGTTGGTCAACGAACACTGAAGCTTTCTTT | CASSWSTNTEAFF
TRBJ2-1 | TRBD2 | many | TRBV7-3 | TGTGCCAGCAGCTTAAGCCAGCGGGAATACAATGAGCAGTTCTTC | CASSLSQREYNEQFF
TRBJ2-3 | - | many | TRBV6-1 | TGTGCCAGCAGTGTGGGGTTTGGGCGGGCGACAGATACGCAGTATTTT | CASSVGFGRATDTQYF
TRBJ2-2 | TRBD2 | few | TRBV3-1 | TGTGCCAGCAGCCACGGGACTAGCGGTTTTACCAACACCGGGGAGCTGTTTTTT | CASSHGTSGFTNTGELFF
TRBJ2-2 | - | many | TRBV27 | TGTGCCAGCAGTTTTGGGGGGACGACCGGGGAGCTGTTTTTT | CASSFGGTTGELFF
TRBJ1-1 | - | few | TRBV7-7 | TGTGCTAGCAGCTTAGTACTGGACACTGAAGCTTTCTTT | CASSLVLDTEAFF
TRBJ2-2 | - | many | TRBV19 | TGTGCCAGTAATTACAGGAACACCGGGGAGCTGTTTTTT | CASNYRNTGELFF
TRBJ2-2 | - | many | TRBV6-1 | TGTGCCAGCAGCCGTGTTGGCGGGAACACCGGGGAGCTGTTTTTT | CASSRVGGNTGELFF
TRBJ2-1 | TRBD2 | many | TRBV6-5 | TGTGCCAGCAGTCTGACTAGCGGGTCCCCCTCCTACAATGAGCAGTTCTTC | CASSLTSGSPSYNEQFF
TRBJ1-1 | - | many | TRBV2 | TGTGCCAGCAGACCCCGGGGATACACTGAAGCTTTCTTT | CASRPRGYTEAFF
TRBJ1-3 | TRBD1 | many | TRBV12-3/TRBV12-4 | TGTGCCAGCAGTTTAGCCTTGACAGGGGCGTTCTCTGGAAACACCATATATTTT | CASSLALTGAFSGNTIYF
TRBJ1-1 | - | few | TRBV13 | TGTGCCAGCAGCATACCTAGGACACCTAACACTGAAGCTTTCTTT | CASSIPRTPNTEAFF